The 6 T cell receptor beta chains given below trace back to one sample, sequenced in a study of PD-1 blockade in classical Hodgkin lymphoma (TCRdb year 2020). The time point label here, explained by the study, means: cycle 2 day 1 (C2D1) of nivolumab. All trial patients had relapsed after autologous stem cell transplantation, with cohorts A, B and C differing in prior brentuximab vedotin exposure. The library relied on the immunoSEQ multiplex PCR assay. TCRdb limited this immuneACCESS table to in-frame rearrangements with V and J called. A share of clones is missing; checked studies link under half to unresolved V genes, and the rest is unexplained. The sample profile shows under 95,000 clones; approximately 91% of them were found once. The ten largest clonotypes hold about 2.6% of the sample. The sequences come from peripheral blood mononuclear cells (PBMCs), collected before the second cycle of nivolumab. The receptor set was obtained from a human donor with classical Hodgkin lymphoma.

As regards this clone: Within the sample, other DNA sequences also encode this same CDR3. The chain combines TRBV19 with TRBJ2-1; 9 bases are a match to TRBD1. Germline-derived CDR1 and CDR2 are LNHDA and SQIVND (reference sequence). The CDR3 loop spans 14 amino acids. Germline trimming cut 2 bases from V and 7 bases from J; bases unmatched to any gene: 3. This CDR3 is CASSISGTGNEQFF. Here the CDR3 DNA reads TGTGCCAGTAGTATATCCGGGACAGGGAATGAGCAGTTCTTC.

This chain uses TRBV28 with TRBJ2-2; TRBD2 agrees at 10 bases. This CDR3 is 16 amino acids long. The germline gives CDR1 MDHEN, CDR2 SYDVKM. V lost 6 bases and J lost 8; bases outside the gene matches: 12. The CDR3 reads CASSHSLSSGSGELFF. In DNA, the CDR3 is TGTGCCAGCAGCCACTCCCTTTCTAGCGGGAGTGGGGAGCTGTTTTTT.

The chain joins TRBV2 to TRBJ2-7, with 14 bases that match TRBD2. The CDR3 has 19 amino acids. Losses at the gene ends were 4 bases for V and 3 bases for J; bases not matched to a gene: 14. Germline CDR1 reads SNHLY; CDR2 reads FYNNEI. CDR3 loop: CASSGKGLAGEGVHYEQYF. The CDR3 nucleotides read TGTGCCAGCAGTGGAAAGGGACTAGCGGGAGAAGGTGTTCACTACGAGCAGTACTTC.

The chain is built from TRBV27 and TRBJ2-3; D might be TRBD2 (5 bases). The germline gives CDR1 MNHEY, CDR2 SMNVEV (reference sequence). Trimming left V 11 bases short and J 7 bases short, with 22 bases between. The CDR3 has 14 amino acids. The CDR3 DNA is TGTGCCGTAAAGGGTCTAGCCCAGCCTAATACGCAGTATTTT. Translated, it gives CAVKGLAQPNTQYF.

CDR3 DNA: TGCGCCAGCAGTGAGTCGTTCAGGGGCGGGGTTGGCTACACCTTC. Its translation is CASSESFRGGVGYTF. This chain connects TRBV10-2 to TRBJ1-2; possible D gene TRBD1, 6 bases. The germline CDR1 and CDR2 sequences are WSHSY and SAAADI. The CDR3 runs to 15 residues. V gave up 0 bases and J gave up 7 bases, with 15 bases separating them.

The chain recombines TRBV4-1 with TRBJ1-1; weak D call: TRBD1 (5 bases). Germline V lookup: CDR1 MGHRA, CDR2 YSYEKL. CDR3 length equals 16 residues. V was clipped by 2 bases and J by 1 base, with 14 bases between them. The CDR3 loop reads CASSQLSGGPNTEAFF. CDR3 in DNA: TGCGCCAGCAGCCAACTATCGGGGGGTCCGAACACTGAAGCTTTCTTT.